Each of the 7 T cell receptor beta chains below was sequenced from the same sample in a study of identical twins. From the 5' RACE reads, TCRdb called clonotypes with MiXCR, one entry per CDR3 protein. The sample has approximately 230,000 distinct CDR3 sequences, around 6.5% seen once. A further study also used this sample, focusing on T cells expressing NK-cell markers.

Sequencing used CD8+ T cells sorted from blood. The receptors derive from a woman aged 18 to 35 in good health.

This clonotype was counted only a few times. The rearrangement uses TRBV5-1 and TRBJ1-4; a possible D gene is TRBD1 (5 bases). The CDR3 spans 15 residues. V lost 3 bases, J lost 5 bases, and 14 bases lay in between. Germline assignment: CDR1 SGHRS and CDR2 YFSETQ. CDR3 DNA: TGCGCCAGCAGCTCGTCGCCAGGGAAAAATGAAAAACTGTTTTTT. This sequence encodes CASSSSPGKNEKLFF.

The table lists this clonotype with a few counts. The rearrangement links TRBV12-3 or TRBV12-4 to TRBJ1-5, with D unresolved. The V end lost 6 bases, the J end lost 3 bases, and 15 bases lay between the germline ends. This CDR3 contains 15 residues. The CDR3 coding sequence is TGTGCCAGCAGCTCCCTCCAGAGTAACAATCAGCCCCAGCATTTT. Its translation is CASSSLQSNNQPQHF.

This CDR3 is CASSGRLALGDTQYF. DNA for the CDR3: TGTGCCAGCAGCGGACGACTAGCGCTTGGGGATACGCAGTATTTT. The chain is built from TRBV13 and TRBJ2-3, with 8 bases fitting TRBD2. Germline CDR1 reads PRHDT; CDR2 reads FYEKMQ (reference sequence). This CDR3 is built from 15 residues. J was trimmed by 6 bases and V by 5 bases; bases with no gene match: 10.

The sample holds many counts of this clonotype. The J gene is TRBJ2-5, the V gene TRBV4-2; possibly TRBD2 for D (6 bases). The CDR3 runs to 15 residues. Germline-derived CDR1 and CDR2 are LGHNA and YNFKEQ. Trimming removed 0 bases from V and 0 bases from J, with 8 bases in between. The CDR3 DNA reads as TGTGCCAGCAGCCAAGAGCGGGGAGACCAAGAGACCCAGTACTTC. It encodes CASSQERGDQETQYF.

The table lists this clonotype with many counts. This chain links TRBV5-1 with TRBJ2-3, with 9 positions matching TRBD2. The germline V gene has CDR1 SGHRS and CDR2 YFSETQ. Trimming at V came to 6 bases and at J to 0 bases, leaving 5 bases not matched to a gene. CDR3 length: 15 amino acids. CDR3 nucleotides: TGCGCCAGCAACCCGGGACTAGCAAGCACAGATACGCAGTATTTT. It is translated as CASNPGLASTDTQYF. The full variable domain, its missing parts supplied by reference TRBV5-1 and TRBJ2-3, is KAGVTQTPRYLIKTRGQQVTLSCSPISGHRSVSWYQQTPGQGLQFLFEYFSETQRNKGNFPGRFSGRQFSNSRSEMNVSTLELGDSALYLCASNPGLASTDTQYFGPGTRLTVL.

This clonotype was seen a few times. This rearrangement joins TRBV6-1 to TRBJ2-7, with TRBD1 matching 10 bases. V was pared by 9 bases and J by 7 bases, with 15 bases of the junction left unmatched. CDR1 and CDR2 from the germline V gene are MNHNS and SASEGT. The CDR3 is 15 residues long. CDR3 nucleotide sequence: TGTGCCAGTCCCCGTCCGAGGGACAGGGGCTTGGAGCAGTACTTC. Protein: CASPRPRDRGLEQYF.

This clonotype has just a few counts. This rearrangement joins TRBV7-9 to TRBJ1-1; TRBD1 matches at 8 bases. The CDR3 covers 16 residues. Per germline, CDR1 SEHNR and CDR2 FQNEAQ (reference sequence). J lost 3 bases, V lost 3 bases, and 9 bases had no gene match. This CDR3 is CASSFPRTGSDTEAFF. The CDR3 region has the DNA TGTGCCAGCAGCTTTCCTCGGACAGGGTCGGACACTGAAGCTTTCTTT.